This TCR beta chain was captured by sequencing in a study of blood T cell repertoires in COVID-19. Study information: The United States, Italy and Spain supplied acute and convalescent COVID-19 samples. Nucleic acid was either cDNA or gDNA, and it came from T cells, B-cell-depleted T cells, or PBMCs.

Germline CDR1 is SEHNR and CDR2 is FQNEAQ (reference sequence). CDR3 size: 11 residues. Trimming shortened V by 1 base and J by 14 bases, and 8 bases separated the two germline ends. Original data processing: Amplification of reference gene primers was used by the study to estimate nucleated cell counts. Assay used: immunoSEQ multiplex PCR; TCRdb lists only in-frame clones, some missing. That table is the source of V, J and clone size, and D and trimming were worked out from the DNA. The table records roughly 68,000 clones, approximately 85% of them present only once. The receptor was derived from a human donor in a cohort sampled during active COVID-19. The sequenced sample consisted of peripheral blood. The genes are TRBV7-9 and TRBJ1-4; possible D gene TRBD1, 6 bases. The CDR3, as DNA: TGTGCCAGCAGCTTAGGTCAGGGGCTGTTTTTT. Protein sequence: CASSLGQGLFF.